These 22 T cell receptor beta chains originate from one sample sequenced in a study of control samples from healthy donors and cancer patients. The data were produced by immunoSEQ multiplex PCR, yet TCRdb's version contains in-frame clones alone and is incomplete. The sample carries about 150,000 clones, 90% to 95% recorded once. What was sequenced was blood. Every receptor here comes from a man aged 35 to 55 in good health.

The V call is TRBV6-4, the J call TRBJ1-1; maybe TRBD1 (5 bases). Germline CDR1 and CDR2: MRHNA and SNTAGT. The CDR3 totals 13 residues. The V gene lost 2 bases and the J gene lost 8 bases, with 12 bases spanning the gap. Written as DNA, the CDR3 is TGTGCCAGCAGTGACAGCAGGGTGGGAGAAGCTTTCTTT. Translation: CASSDSRVGEAFF.

The chain carries TRBV13 and TRBJ1-1, with a tentative D call TRBD1 (6 bases). In germline, CDR1 is PRHDT, CDR2 FYEKMQ (reference sequence). The CDR3 totals 17 residues. Trimming stripped 5 bases from V and 1 base from J, with 20 bases between. Here the CDR3 reads CASSQAGGRTENTEAFF. CDR3 in DNA: TGTGCCAGCAGCCAGGCGGGGGGTAGGACAGAGAACACTGAAGCTTTCTTT.

V is TRBV5-1 and J is TRBJ1-4; 8 bases fit TRBD1. This CDR3 spans 15 amino acids. V trimming: 5 bases; J trimming: 8 bases; junction bases outside the gene matches: 11. The germline V gene has CDR1 SGHRS and CDR2 YFSETQ. The CDR3 region has the DNA TGCGCCAGCAGTGGACAGGGATTCGAGAGAGAAAAACTGTTTTTT. The encoded protein is CASSGQGFEREKLFF.

This clone has a count of ten or more. The rearrangement uses TRBV27 and TRBJ1-2; tentatively, D is TRBD1 (5 bases). The V and J ends lost 5 bases and 8 bases respectively, with 15 bases between them. Germline CDR1 is MNHEY and CDR2 is SMNVEV (reference sequence). The CDR3 spans 13 residues. This CDR3 reads CASSPTLAGGYTF. The CDR3 DNA reads as TGTGCCAGCAGTCCGACTTTGGCAGGGGGCTACACCTTC.

The table lists this clone with a count of one. The chain carries TRBV9 and TRBJ1-4; TRBD1 agrees at 9 bases. Per germline, CDR1 SGDLS and CDR2 YYNGEE. J was trimmed by 7 bases and V by 3 bases; bases with no gene match: 7. The CDR3 length is 15 residues. The CDR3 nucleotides are TGTGCCAGCAGCGGACAGGGGGTAATGGCTGAAAAACTGTTTTTT. Protein sequence: CASSGQGVMAEKLFF.

The rearrangement uses TRBV5-4 and TRBJ1-2, with 7 bases that match TRBD1. The CDR3 length is 13 residues. CDR1 and CDR2 from the germline V gene are SGHNT and YYREEE (reference sequence). With V trimmed by 2 bases and J by 8 bases, 6 bases remained unmatched. CDR3 bases: TGTGCCAGCAGCTTTCGAGGGGGCCCCGGCTACACCTTC. As protein: CASSFRGGPGYTF.

This chain joins TRBV29-1 and TRBJ2-7; D not certain. The germline V gene has CDR1 SQVTM and CDR2 ANQGSEA. V shed 6 bases and J shed 5 bases, with 17 bases lying between them. The CDR3 has 13 amino acids. The CDR3 region is CSVAPWGNHEQYF. DNA for the CDR3: TGCAGCGTCGCCCCCTGGGGTAACCACGAGCAGTACTTC.

This sequence joins TRBV24-1 and TRBJ2-1; D call uncertain. Germline assignment: CDR1 KGHDR and CDR2 SFDVKD. The CDR3 sequence is 13 residues long. Trimming pared 3 bases from V and 6 bases from J, leaving 8 bases between. Here the CDR3 reads CATSDPPRNEQFF. The CDR3 DNA sequence: TGTGCCACCAGTGATCCCCCCCGCAATGAGCAGTTCTTC.

The sample holds one count of this clone. The V gene is TRBV12-3 or TRBV12-4, the J gene TRBJ1-1; maybe TRBD1 (5 bases). The CDR3 is 10 residues long. V lost 11 bases and J lost 8, with 12 bases in between. For the CDR3, the DNA is TGTGCCGTCGCAGGGACGGAAGCTTTCTTT. Translating it yields CAVAGTEAFF.

For the CDR3, the DNA is TGTGCCAGCAGCCAGGTAACAGGGGACACTGAAGCTTTCTTT. Protein sequence: CASSQVTGDTEAFF. The chain joins TRBV3-1 (or the pseudogene TRBV3-2) to TRBJ1-1, with 7 bases lining up with TRBD1. This CDR3 contains 14 residues. V was pared by 3 bases and J by 3 bases, with 4 bases of the junction left unmatched. The germline V gene encodes CDR1 LGHDT and CDR2 YNNKEL (reference sequence).

Of note for this clone: The junction does not match germline at one end; this may be a read error. The rearrangement joins TRBV10-1 to TRBJ2-1; 12 bases line up with TRBD1. There are 12 residues in the CDR3. Germline CDR1 is WNHNN and CDR2 is SYGVQD (reference sequence). Here the CDR3 reads CDLGTGGDEQFF. In nucleotides, the CDR3 is TGTGACCTCGGGACAGGGGGCGATGAGCAGTTCTTC.

This clone has just one count. The V and J genes are TRBV13 and TRBJ1-2; 8 nucleotides agree with TRBD1. After removal of 5 bases from V and 0 bases from J, the junction contained 14 bases not matched to a gene. CDR1 PRHDT and CDR2 FYEKMQ come from the germline V gene (reference sequence). This CDR3 is 18 amino acids long. For the CDR3, the DNA is TGTGCCAGCAGCCAGACAAGAAAGGACAGGGCGTCTAACTATGGCTACACCTTC. Encoded protein: CASSQTRKDRASNYGYTF.

The V call is TRBV30, the J call TRBJ1-2, with TRBD1 matching 8 bases. The V segment lost 4 bases and the J segment 5 bases; nucleotides outside the gene matches: 9. Germline assignment: CDR1 GTSNPN and CDR2 SVGIG (reference sequence). The CDR3 is 14 residues long. CDR3 region: CAWTTDRVLYGYTF. Here the CDR3 DNA reads TGTGCCTGGACTACGGACAGGGTTTTATATGGCTACACCTTC. The full variable domain, its missing parts supplied by reference TRBV30 and TRBJ1-2, is SQTIHQWPATLVQPVGSPLSLECTVEGTSNPNLYWYRQAAGRGLQLLFYSVGIGQISSEVPQNLSASRPQDRQFILSSKKLLLSDSGFYLCAWTTDRVLYGYTFGSGTRLTVV.

This chain uses TRBV9 with TRBJ1-6; no definite D call. The CDR3 is made up of 14 amino acids. Trimming stripped 1 base from V and 8 bases from J, with 10 bases between. Germline V CDR1 and CDR2: SGDLS, YYNGEE. CDR3 residues: CASSVRPSDSPLHF. Written as DNA, the CDR3 is TGTGCCAGCAGCGTAAGACCCTCGGATTCACCCCTCCACTTT. The full variable domain, in which reference TRBV9 and TRBJ1-6 provide the parts outside the CDR3, is DSGVTQTPKHLITATGQRVTLRCSPRSGDLSVYWYQQSLDQGLQFLIQYYNGEERAKGNILERFSAQQFPDLHSELNLSSLELGDSALYFCASSVRPSDSPLHFGNGTRLTVT.

The chain carries TRBV19 and TRBJ1-5; D is possibly TRBD1 (5 bases). In germline, CDR1 is LNHDA, CDR2 SQIVND (reference sequence). V was clipped by 1 base and J by 0 bases, with 13 bases between them. This CDR3 spans 17 amino acids. The CDR3, as DNA: TGTGCCAGTAGTATAGGGGGGAGACAAGATAGCAATCAGCCCCAGCATTTT. Its translation: CASSIGGRQDSNQPQHF.

The chain has TRBV19 and TRBJ2-7; 10 bases are a match to TRBD1. Germline V lookup: CDR1 LNHDA, CDR2 SQIVND (reference sequence). This CDR3 has 13 residues. V was clipped by 5 bases and J by 6 bases; unmatched bases: 4. CDR3: CASSRDRGSEQYF. CDR3 nucleotide sequence: TGTGCCAGTAGTCGGGACAGGGGATCCGAGCAGTACTTC.

The chain couples TRBV5-6 to TRBJ1-5, with 7 nucleotides matching TRBD1. Germline CDR1 reads SGHDT; CDR2 reads YYEEEE. The CDR3 runs 16 residues. V gave up 1 base and J gave up 7 bases; unmatched junction bases: 11. The DNA of the CDR3 is TGTGCCAGCAGCTTGCGGCCACAGGGGTCAGGGCAGCCCCAGCATTTT. Protein product: CASSLRPQGSGQPQHF.

The chain joins TRBV6-2 or TRBV6-3 to TRBJ1-2; a possible D gene is TRBD1 (5 bases). This CDR3 region has 15 residues. Germline values: CDR1 MNHEY, CDR2 SVGEGT. V was clipped by 6 bases and J by 4 bases, with 18 bases between them. The CDR3 here is CASSTAGGRRYGYTF. The CDR3 nucleotides read TGTGCCAGCAGCACTGCCGGGGGACGTCGCTATGGCTACACCTTC.

The CDR3 DNA sequence: TGTGCCAGCAGTTTGGGTAGGGGGGGGACGAACACTGAAGCTTTCTTT. Amino acid sequence: CASSLGRGGTNTEAFF. The chain employs TRBV28 and TRBJ1-1, with D possibly being TRBD1 (6 bases). The germline V gene has CDR1 MDHEN and CDR2 SYDVKM. CDR3 size: 16 residues. The V end was cut by 3 bases, the J end by 1 base, with 15 bases between.

This clone has a single count. V gene TRBV27 combines with J gene TRBJ1-4, with 7 bases fitting TRBD1. Germline V lookup: CDR1 MNHEY, CDR2 SMNVEV (reference sequence). Trimming cost V 9 bases and J 5 bases; bases outside gene matches: 6. This CDR3 comprises 13 residues. CDR3 region: CASRQGWNEKLFF. The CDR3, as DNA: TGTGCCAGTCGACAGGGTTGGAATGAAAAACTGTTTTTT.

The chain combines TRBV5-1 with TRBJ1-4, with 7 bases that match TRBD1. This CDR3 region has 16 residues. V lost 2 bases and J lost 4; bases outside the gene matches: 8. CDR1 and CDR2 from the germline V gene are SGHRS and YFSETQ. CDR3 loop: CASSLGTDKYNEKLFF. The CDR3 DNA follows: TGCGCCAGCAGCTTAGGGACAGACAAATATAATGAAAAACTGTTTTTT.

V gene TRBV9 combines with J gene TRBJ1-2, with 8 nucleotides matching TRBD1. J lost 2 bases, V lost 2 bases, and 11 bases had no gene match. The CDR3 sequence is 17 residues long. Per germline, CDR1 SGDLS and CDR2 YYNGEE. As DNA, the CDR3 is TGTGCCAGCAGCGTCAGTCCCCGGACAGGGACCAACTATGGCTACACCTTC. This encodes CASSVSPRTGTNYGYTF. Full variable domain (missing parts from reference TRBV9 and TRBJ1-2): DSGVTQTPKHLITATGQRVTLRCSPRSGDLSVYWYQQSLDQGLQFLIQYYNGEERAKGNILERFSAQQFPDLHSELNLSSLELGDSALYFCASSVSPRTGTNYGYTFGSGTRLTVV.